This TCR beta chain was captured by sequencing in a study of radiotherapy plus CTLA-4 blockade in lung cancer. Clones were read by immunoSEQ multiplex PCR, and TCRdb kept only the in-frame ones, dropping some. The profile shows some 74,000 clones, around 80% of them singletons. V trimming: 5 bases; J trimming: 5 bases; junction bases outside the gene matches: 11. The CDR3 runs 19 residues. Germline V CDR1 and CDR2: PRHDT, FYEKMQ (reference sequence). This clone has only a few counts. Antigen: not known. Study-wide results and caveats: In blood, early T cell clone dynamics reportedly predicted response best, together with interferon-beta. In blood, after radiotherapy plus ipilimumab, tumor-derived TCR clones expanded.

The sample here was peripheral blood, taken from a patient treated with radiotherapy plus ipilimumab. The rearrangement uses TRBV13 and TRBJ2-2; 16 bases fit TRBD2. This receptor was identified in a human donor with non-small cell lung cancer who had a complete response to radiotherapy plus ipilimumab. The CDR3 loop is CASSPGLAGGRRRTGELFF. CDR3 DNA: TGTGCCAGCAGCCCGGGACTAGCGGGGGGGCGGCGTAGGACCGGGGAGCTGTTTTTT.